This T cell receptor beta chain was found in a study of control samples from healthy donors and cancer patients. Measured with immunoSEQ multiplex PCR; TCRdb has only the in-frame clones, and not every one. The sample has around 120,000 clones; 85% to 90% are singletons. The source material was blood. The receptor was derived from a woman between 65 and 79 years old in good health.

CDR3 region: CASSQEISTSGGEQYF. The DNA for the CDR3 is TGTGCCAGCAGCCAAGAAATTTCCACTTCAGGGGGCGAGCAGTACTTC. V is TRBV3-1 (or the pseudogene TRBV3-2) and J is TRBJ2-7, with 7 bases that match TRBD1. Per germline, CDR1 LGHDT and CDR2 YNNKEL (reference sequence). The CDR3 loop spans 16 amino acids. The trim removed 0 bases at V and 6 bases at J, leaving 11 bases unmatched.